This TCR beta chain is from a study of cytomegalovirus exposure and HLA in healthy donors. Study-level information: An early release of data contained 70 million to 95 million unique TCRs, which came from HLA-typed donors. Study-level points and caveats: Researchers counted roughly 150 TCR beta chains as cytomegalovirus-associated. The number of N-insertions in an Asian-associated ancestry cluster was reportedly below the roughly 670-donor mean in a later analysis.

With V trimmed by 3 bases and J by 8 bases, 7 bases remained unmatched. CDR1 and CDR2 (germline): SEHNR, FQNEAQ (reference sequence). CDR3 length: 14 amino acids. Vbeta (60) and Jbeta (13) primers were used in the PCR. Original processing methods: Roughly 11 million shared chains were among about 80 million unique TCR beta chains counted in a later analysis. Here immunoSEQ multiplex PCR was the method, and the copy in TCRdb shows in-frame clones only, minus some. The DNA gave D and trimming, while V, J and clone size come from that table. The table lists more than 85,000 clones, less than 70% of them singletons. This clone was observed a handful of times. Its antigen is not known.

This rearrangement joins TRBV7-9 to TRBJ2-3; 8 positions agree with TRBD2. This receptor was taken from a woman aged 70-85 years in good health and CMV-seropositive. The specimen was PBMCs. The CDR3, as DNA: TGTGCCAGCAGCTTGGGACTAGTGAACCGTACGCAGTATTTT. Protein sequence: CASSLGLVNRTQYF.